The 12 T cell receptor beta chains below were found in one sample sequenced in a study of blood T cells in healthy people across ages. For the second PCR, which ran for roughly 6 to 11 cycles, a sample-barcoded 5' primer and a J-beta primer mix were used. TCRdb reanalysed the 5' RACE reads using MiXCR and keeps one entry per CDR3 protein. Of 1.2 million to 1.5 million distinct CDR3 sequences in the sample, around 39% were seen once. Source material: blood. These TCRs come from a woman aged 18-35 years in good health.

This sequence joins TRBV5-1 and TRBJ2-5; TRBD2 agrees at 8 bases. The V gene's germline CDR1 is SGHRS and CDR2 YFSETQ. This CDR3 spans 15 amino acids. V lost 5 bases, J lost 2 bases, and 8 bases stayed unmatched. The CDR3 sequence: CASRGPGLEQETQYF. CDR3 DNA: TGCGCCAGCAGGGGCCCGGGACTAGAACAAGAGACCCAGTACTTC.

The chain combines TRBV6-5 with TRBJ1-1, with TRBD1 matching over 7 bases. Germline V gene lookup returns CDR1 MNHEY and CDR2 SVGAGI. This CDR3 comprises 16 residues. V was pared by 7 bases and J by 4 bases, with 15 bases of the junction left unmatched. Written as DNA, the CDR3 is TGTGCCAGCACTAACATGGGCGTTGGACAGGCCACTGAAGCTTTCTTT. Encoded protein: CASTNMGVGQATEAFF.

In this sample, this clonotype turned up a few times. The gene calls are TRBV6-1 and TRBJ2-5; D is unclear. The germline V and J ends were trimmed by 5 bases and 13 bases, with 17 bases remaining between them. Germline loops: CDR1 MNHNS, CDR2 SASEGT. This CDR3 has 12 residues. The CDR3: CASSPRDGSPYF. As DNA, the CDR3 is TGTGCCAGCAGTCCGCGAGACGGTTCGCCGTACTTC.

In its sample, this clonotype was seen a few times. The chain's CDR3 is CASRLVGTGDNEQFF. As DNA, the CDR3 is TGTGCCAGCAGACTAGTCGGGACTGGGGACAATGAGCAGTTCTTC. The chain links TRBV13 to TRBJ2-1, with D possibly matching TRBD2 (6 bases). CDR1 and CDR2 (germline): PRHDT, FYEKMQ (reference sequence). The V and J ends lost 6 bases and 5 bases respectively, with 17 bases between them. CDR3 length: 15 amino acids.

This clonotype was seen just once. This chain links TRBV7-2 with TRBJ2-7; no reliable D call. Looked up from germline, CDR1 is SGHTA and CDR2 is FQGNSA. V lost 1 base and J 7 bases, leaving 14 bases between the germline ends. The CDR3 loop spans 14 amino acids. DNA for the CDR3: TGTGCCAGCAGCTTAGGGCCTACGGTATATGAGCAGTACTTC. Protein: CASSLGPTVYEQYF.

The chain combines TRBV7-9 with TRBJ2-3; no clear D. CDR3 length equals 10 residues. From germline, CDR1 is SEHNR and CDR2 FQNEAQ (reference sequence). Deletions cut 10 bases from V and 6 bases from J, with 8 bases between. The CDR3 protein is CAINADTQYF. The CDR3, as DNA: TGTGCCATAAACGCGGATACGCAGTATTTT.

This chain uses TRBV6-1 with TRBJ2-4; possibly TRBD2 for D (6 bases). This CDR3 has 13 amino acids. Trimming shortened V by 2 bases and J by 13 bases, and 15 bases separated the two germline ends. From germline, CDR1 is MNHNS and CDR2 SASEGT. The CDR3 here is CASSESLSSGQYF. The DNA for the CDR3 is TGTGCCAGCAGTGAATCGCTTAGCAGCGGGCAGTACTTC.

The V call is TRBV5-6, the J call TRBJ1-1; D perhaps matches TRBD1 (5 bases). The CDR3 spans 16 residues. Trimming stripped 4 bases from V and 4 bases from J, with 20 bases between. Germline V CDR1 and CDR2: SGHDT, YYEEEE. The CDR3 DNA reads TGTGCCAGCAGCCCTATTCCGACAGAAATGAGCACTGAAGCTTTCTTT. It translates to CASSPIPTEMSTEAFF.

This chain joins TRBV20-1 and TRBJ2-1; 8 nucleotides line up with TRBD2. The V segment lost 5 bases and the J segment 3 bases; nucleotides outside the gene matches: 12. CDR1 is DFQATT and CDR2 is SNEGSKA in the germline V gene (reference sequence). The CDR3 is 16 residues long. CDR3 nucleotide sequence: TGCAGTGCTCAGAAGATGAGACGGGAGGGCTACAATGAGCAGTTCTTC. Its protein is CSAQKMRREGYNEQFF.

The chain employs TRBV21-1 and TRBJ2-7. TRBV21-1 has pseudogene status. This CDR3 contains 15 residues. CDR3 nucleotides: TGTGCCAGCAGGCCCGTAAGGGTGGCTAACTACGAGCAGTACTTC. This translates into CASRPVRVANYEQYF.

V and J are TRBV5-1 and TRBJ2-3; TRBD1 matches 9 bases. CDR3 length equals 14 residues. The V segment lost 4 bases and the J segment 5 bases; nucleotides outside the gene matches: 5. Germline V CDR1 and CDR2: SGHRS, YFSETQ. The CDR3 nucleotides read TGCGCCAGCAGCCGGGACAGGGCTAAAGATACGCAGTATTTT. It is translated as CASSRDRAKDTQYF.

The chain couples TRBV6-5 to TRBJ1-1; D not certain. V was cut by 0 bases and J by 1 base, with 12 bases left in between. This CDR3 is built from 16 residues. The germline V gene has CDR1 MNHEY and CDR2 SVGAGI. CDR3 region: CASSYSRASGNTEAFF. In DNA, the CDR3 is TGTGCCAGCAGTTACTCAAGGGCTTCGGGGAACACTGAAGCTTTCTTT.